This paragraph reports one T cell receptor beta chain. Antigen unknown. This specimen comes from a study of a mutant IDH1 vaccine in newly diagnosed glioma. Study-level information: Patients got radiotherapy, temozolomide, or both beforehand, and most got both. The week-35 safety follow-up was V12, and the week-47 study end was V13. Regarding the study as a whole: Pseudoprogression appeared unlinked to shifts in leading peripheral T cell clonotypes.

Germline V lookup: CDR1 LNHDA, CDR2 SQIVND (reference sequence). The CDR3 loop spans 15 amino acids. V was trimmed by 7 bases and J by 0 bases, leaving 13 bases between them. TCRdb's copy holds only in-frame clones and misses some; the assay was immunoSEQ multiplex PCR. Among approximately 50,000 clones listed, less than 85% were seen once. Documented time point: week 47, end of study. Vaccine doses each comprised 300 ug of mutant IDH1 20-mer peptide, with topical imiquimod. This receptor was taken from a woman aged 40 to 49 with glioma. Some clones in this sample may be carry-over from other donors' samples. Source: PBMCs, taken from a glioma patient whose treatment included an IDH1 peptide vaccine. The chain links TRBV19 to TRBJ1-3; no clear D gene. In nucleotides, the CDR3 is TGTGCCAGTACCCAGACCCGACACTCTGGAAACACCATATATTTT. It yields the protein CASTQTRHSGNTIYF. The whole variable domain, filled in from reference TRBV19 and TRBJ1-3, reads DGGITQSPKYLFRKEGQNVTLSCEQNLNHDAMYWYRQDPGQGLRLIYYSQIVNDFQKGDIAEGYSVSREKKESFPLTVTSAQKNPTAFYLCASTQTRHSGNTIYFGEGSWLTVV.